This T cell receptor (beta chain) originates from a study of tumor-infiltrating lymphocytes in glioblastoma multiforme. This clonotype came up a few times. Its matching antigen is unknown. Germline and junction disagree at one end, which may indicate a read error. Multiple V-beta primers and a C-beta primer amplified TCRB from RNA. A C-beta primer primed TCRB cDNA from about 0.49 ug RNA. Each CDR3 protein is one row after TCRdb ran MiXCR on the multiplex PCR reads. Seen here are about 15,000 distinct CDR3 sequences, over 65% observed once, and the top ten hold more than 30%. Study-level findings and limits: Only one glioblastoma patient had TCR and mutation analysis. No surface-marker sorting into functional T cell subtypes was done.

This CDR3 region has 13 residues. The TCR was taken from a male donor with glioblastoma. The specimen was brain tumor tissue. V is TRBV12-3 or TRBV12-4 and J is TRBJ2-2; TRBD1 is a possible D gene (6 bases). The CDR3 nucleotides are TGTGCTAGCAACGACCAGGGGACCGGGGAGCTGTCTTTT. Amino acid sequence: CASNDQGTGELSF.